This T cell receptor (beta chain) was documented in a study of blood T cell repertoires in COVID-19. Study-wide background: From the United States, Italy and Spain came samples of acute and convalescent COVID-19. Nucleic acid was either cDNA or gDNA, and it came from T cells, B-cell-depleted T cells, or PBMCs.

Per the original methods: Amplification of reference gene primers was used by the study to estimate nucleated cell counts. The protocol was immunoSEQ multiplex PCR, while the TCRdb copy is restricted to in-frame clones and leaves out a portion. V and J calls and clone size are those listed in that table; D and trimming were worked out from the DNA. In the table there are roughly 200,000 clones, roughly 90% of which are singletons. This CDR3 region has 14 residues. Deletions cut 0 bases from V and 1 base from J, with 7 bases between. Germline V lookup: CDR1 SGDLS, CDR2 YYNGEE. Source material: peripheral blood. J is TRBJ2-5 and V is TRBV9; no firm D call. The sequence was obtained from a man younger than 35 with active or convalescent COVID-19. The chain's CDR3 is CASSVGGIQETQYF. The CDR3 bases are TGTGCCAGCAGCGTAGGCGGAATCCAAGAGACCCAGTACTTC.